This T cell receptor (beta chain) derives from a study of post-analysis software for immune sequencing data. Details on this clonotype: Its antigen is unidentified.

Germline CDR1 and CDR2: SGHVS and FQNEAQ. This CDR3 is built from 17 residues. Trimming shortened V by 5 bases and J by 7 bases, and 23 bases separated the two germline ends. Prepared TCR beta cDNA libraries contained unique molecular identifiers. TCRdb recomputed calls from the PCR reads with MiXCR, one row per CDR3 protein. The profile shows hundreds of thousands of distinct CDR3 sequences, 30% of them singletons. Study conclusions and caveats: TRBV5-6, TRBV5-1 and TRBV20-1 were among a few TRBV segments more frequent in patients than controls.

The sequenced material came from blood. The TCR originated in a girl aged 10-17 years with multiple sclerosis. The V and J genes are TRBV7-8 and TRBJ2-2, with D perhaps matching TRBD1 (6 bases). CDR3 nucleotide sequence: TGTGCCAGCAGCCTATCCCCACGGGGCAGGGGAGACGGGGAGCTGTTTTTT. This translates into CASSLSPRGRGDGELFF.